The present TCR beta chain was sequenced within a study of blood T cells in healthy people across ages. Whenever a sample was processed, at least 6.5 million PBMCs were isolated. The CDR3 is made up of 15 amino acids. Trimming left V 6 bases short and J 5 bases short, with 19 bases between. The V gene's germline CDR1 is MDHEN and CDR2 SYDVKM. As regards this clonotype: No antigen is known for it.

A J-beta primer mix and a sample-barcoded 5' primer were used in a second PCR of roughly 7 to 12 cycles. Through a template-switch adaptor with 12 random nucleotides, each cDNA molecule received a tag. Sequencing of every sample gave 2.5 million or more CDR3-containing paired-end reads. MiXCR, run by TCRdb on the 5' RACE reads, gives a single entry per CDR3 protein. The sample shows more than 1 million distinct CDR3 sequences, 40% to 45% of them seen only once. Findings and caveats of the study: Among T cells, TCR beta diversity per million cells dropped roughly linearly as age rose.

The sample was blood. This receptor was obtained from a woman aged 55-69 years in good health. J is TRBJ2-5 and V is TRBV28, with TRBD2 as a possible D gene (6 bases). This CDR3 reads CASSYSRRERETQYF. The CDR3 nucleotides are TGTGCCAGCAGCTATAGCCGGAGGGAGCGGGAGACCCAGTACTTC.